This TCR beta chain was profiled in a study of blood T cell repertoires in COVID-19. Study-wide background: The United States, Italy and Spain were the sources of the acute and convalescent COVID-19 samples.

Sequencing was performed with immunoSEQ multiplex PCR; in TCRdb, only in-frame clones are kept and a portion is missing. Of about 140,000 clones listed, 76% are singletons. V was pared by 4 bases and J by 14 bases, with 28 bases between. This CDR3 region has 16 residues. Per the germline V gene, CDR1 is MGHRA and CDR2 is YSYEKL. V and J are TRBV4-1 and TRBJ2-3; D may be TRBD1 (7 bases). The sequenced sample consisted of peripheral blood. The receptor was isolated from a woman of 80 years or more with active or convalescent COVID-19. This CDR3 reads CASSLGDREALGGMYF. CDR3 bases: TGCGCCAGCAGCCTAGGGGACAGAGAGGCCTTGGGGGGCATGTATTTT.